The 19 T cell receptor beta chains below all came from one sample that was sequenced in a study of control samples from healthy donors and cancer patients. The repertoire was sequenced with immunoSEQ multiplex PCR; TCRdb's copy has only in-frame clones and lacks some. The data show roughly 100,000 clones, roughly nine tenths seen once. Sequences were obtained from blood. The receptors shown here come from a woman in her forties or fifties in good health.

The V gene is TRBV7-2, the J gene TRBJ2-2, with 9 bases matching TRBD2. V shed 5 bases and J 4 bases; nucleotides not matched to a gene: 8. Germline V gives CDR1 SGHTA, CDR2 FQGNSA. CDR3 size: 16 residues. CDR3 nucleotides: TGTGCCAGCAGCGCGCGGCGGGGGGGCGTCACCGGGGAGCTGTTTTTT. Translation: CASSARRGGVTGELFF.

The chain links TRBV20-1 to TRBJ2-5; the D is unclear. The CDR3 has 11 amino acids. Germline V gene data show CDR1 as DFQATT and CDR2 as SNEGSKA (reference sequence). Between the trimmed V and J ends, which lost 1 base and 8 bases, there was a span of 8 bases. CDR3 DNA sequence: TGCAGTGCTAGAGTTGTGAATACCCAGTACTTC. This translates into CSARVVNTQYF.

The chain combines TRBV28 with TRBJ2-1; TRBD2 matches at 15 bases. J lost 8 bases, V lost 4 bases, and 12 bases had no gene match. This CDR3 spans 18 amino acids. CDR1 and CDR2 (germline): MDHEN, SYDVKM. The CDR3 loop is CASSSPGLAGGPRDEQFF. The CDR3, as DNA: TGTGCCAGCAGTTCCCCCGGACTAGCGGGAGGGCCTAGGGATGAGCAGTTCTTC.

The V call is TRBV25-1, the J call TRBJ2-2; D ambiguous. CDR3 size: 16 residues. Germline V lookup: CDR1 MGHDK, CDR2 SYGVNS. The V and J ends lost 3 bases and 0 bases respectively, with 11 bases between them. CDR3 in DNA: TGTGCCAGCAGTGACTTCGGACGGACGAACACCGGGGAGCTGTTTTTT. Residues: CASSDFGRTNTGELFF.

This chain connects TRBV19 to TRBJ2-6; D call uncertain. The germline V gene encodes CDR1 LNHDA and CDR2 SQIVND (reference sequence). V was pared by 1 base and J by 4 bases, with 11 bases between. The CDR3 covers 16 residues. CDR3 coding DNA: TGTGCCAGTAGTATAGCCCCCCTCGCAGGGGCCAACGTCCTGACTTTC. Its protein product is CASSIAPLAGANVLTF.

The chain combines TRBV21-1 with TRBJ1-6; the table's D call, TRBD1, was not checked against the DNA. TRBV21-1 is recorded as a pseudogene. This CDR3 has 16 residues. DNA of the CDR3: TGTGCCAGCAGCAAACCCTTAACAGGGATTAATTCACCCCTCCACTTT. Translated: CASSKPLTGINSPLHF.

The chain uses TRBV7-9 and TRBJ1-2; the D gene is possibly TRBD1 (5 bases). The CDR3 spans 15 residues. Between the trimmed V and J ends, which lost 5 bases and 2 bases, there was a span of 15 bases. Germline-derived CDR1 and CDR2 are SEHNR and FQNEAQ (reference sequence). The CDR3 reads CASSQQVGRNYGYTF. The DNA for the CDR3 is TGTGCCAGCAGCCAACAGGTTGGCAGGAACTATGGCTACACCTTC.

The chain has TRBV6-5 and TRBJ2-7; D uncertain. The CDR3 is made up of 13 amino acids. Germline assignment: CDR1 MNHEY and CDR2 SVGAGI. The ends were cut back, 6 bases at V and 2 bases at J, with 11 bases in the middle. CDR3 region: CASRKTWAYEQYF. The CDR3 DNA follows: TGTGCCAGCAGAAAAACGTGGGCCTACGAGCAGTACTTC.

The genes are TRBV28 and TRBJ2-1; no clear D gene. V was trimmed by 2 bases and J by 4 bases, leaving 12 bases between them. The CDR3 is made up of 15 amino acids. Per the germline V gene, CDR1 is MDHEN and CDR2 is SYDVKM. The CDR3 sequence is CASSLTSGPYNEQFF. CDR3 nucleotides: TGTGCCAGCAGTTTAACCAGTGGCCCTTACAATGAGCAGTTCTTC.

This rearrangement joins TRBV27 to TRBJ1-6; the D is unclear. Germline values: CDR1 MNHEY, CDR2 SMNVEV (reference sequence). V shed 3 bases and J shed 5 bases, with 8 bases lying between them. CDR3 length equals 14 residues. The CDR3, as DNA: TGTGCCAGCAGTTTTGGACGTAATAATTCACCCCTCCACTTT. It specifies CASSFGRNNSPLHF.

This clone has only a few counts. The chain couples TRBV6-6 to TRBJ1-5; D possibly corresponds to TRBD1 (5 bases). The length of the CDR3 is 14 residues. V was cut by 1 base and J by 6 bases, with 10 bases left in between. Germline-derived CDR1 and CDR2 are MNHNY and SVGAGI (reference sequence). The CDR3 loop reads CASSYYGTSQPQHF. CDR3 DNA: TGTGCCAGCAGTTACTACGGGACCAGTCAGCCCCAGCATTTT.

This chain connects TRBV28 to TRBJ1-1; D remains unclear. V was shortened by 6 bases and J by 0 bases, with 20 bases between the two germline ends. This CDR3 contains 17 residues. CDR1 is MDHEN, CDR2 SYDVKM, per germline. CDR3 sequence (DNA): TGTGCCAGCAGACCCTATGGGGTAGGAGGACTGAACACTGAAGCTTTCTTT. Encoded protein: CASRPYGVGGLNTEAFF. The entire variable domain, with the rest obtained from reference TRBV28 and TRBJ1-1, is as follows: DVKVTQSSRYLVKRTGEKVFLECVQDMDHENMFWYRQDPGLGLRLIYFSYDVKMKEKGDIPEGYSVSREKKERFSLILESASTNQTSMYLCASRPYGVGGLNTEAFFGQGTRLTVV.

The chain has TRBV7-2 and TRBJ1-2; the D gene is possibly TRBD1 (5 bases). Germline CDR1 SGHTA, CDR2 FQGNSA. There are 17 residues in the CDR3. The V gene lost 0 bases and the J gene lost 4 bases, with 18 bases spanning the gap. The chain's CDR3 is CASSLAAGRRIFYGYTF. The CDR3 DNA reads TGTGCCAGCAGCTTAGCTGCGGGACGCCGGATATTCTATGGCTACACCTTC.

V gene TRBV9 combines with J gene TRBJ1-2; no firm D call. The length of the CDR3 is 14 residues. Trimming took off 0 bases at V and 3 bases at J, with 9 bases between the two ends. The germline CDR1 and CDR2 sequences are SGDLS and YYNGEE. The CDR3 reads CASSVGNRDYGYTF. CDR3 nucleotides: TGTGCCAGCAGCGTAGGAAACAGAGACTATGGCTACACCTTC.

Worth noting for this clone: The identical CDR3 is also encoded by other nucleotide sequences in the sample. The V call is TRBV28, the J call TRBJ1-1; D not resolved. V was cut by 8 bases and J by 1 base, with 5 bases left in between. There are 11 residues in the CDR3. Germline CDR1 is MDHEN and CDR2 is SYDVKM. The CDR3 coding sequence is TGTGCCAGCTCTTCGAACACTGAAGCTTTCTTT. Its protein is CASSSNTEAFF.

The chain has TRBV11-2 and TRBJ2-1; no clear D gene. Germline V lookup: CDR1 SGHAT, CDR2 FQNNGV. Trimming shortened V by 5 bases and J by 2 bases, and 16 bases separated the two germline ends. The CDR3 loop spans 16 amino acids. CDR3 in DNA: TGTGCCAGCAGCCCAGGTTGGACGTCAACCTACAATGAGCAGTTCTTC. This sequence encodes CASSPGWTSTYNEQFF.

V gene TRBV13 combines with J gene TRBJ1-1; D gene ambiguous. CDR1 and CDR2 (germline): PRHDT, FYEKMQ (reference sequence). V was pared by 4 bases and J by 5 bases, with 11 bases between. This CDR3 is 13 amino acids long. The CDR3: CASSSKRDTEAFF. The CDR3 coding sequence is TGTGCCAGCAGCTCGAAGAGGGATACTGAAGCTTTCTTT.

The chain's CDR3 is CASSSTGGGDTQYF. CDR3 DNA: TGTGCCAGCAGTTCTACAGGGGGGGGAGATACGCAGTATTTT. The chain uses TRBV27 and TRBJ2-3; D perhaps matches TRBD1 (8 bases). CDR3 length equals 14 residues. CDR1 is MNHEY and CDR2 is SMNVEV in the germline V gene (reference sequence). The V and J ends lost 4 bases and 5 bases respectively, with 13 bases between them.

This chain uses TRBV10-1 with TRBJ2-2, with 9 bases fitting TRBD1. Germline loops: CDR1 WNHNN, CDR2 SYGVQD (reference sequence). V gave up 8 bases and J gave up 6 bases; unmatched junction bases: 13. The CDR3 is made up of 16 amino acids. The CDR3 DNA sequence: TGCGCCAGCCCCGAGGGACAGGGCTCTTGGCCCGGGGAGCTGTTTTTT. It specifies CASPEGQGSWPGELFF.